The following is a T cell receptor beta chain sequence with its context. The sample is drawn from a study of blood T cell repertoires in COVID-19. Unmatched junction bases numbered 2, after V lost 1 base and J lost 2 bases. The germline CDR1 and CDR2 sequences are SEHNR and FQNEAQ (reference sequence). There are 15 residues in the CDR3. Sequencing used immunoSEQ multiplex PCR; TCRdb keeps in-frame clones, though not all of them. The top ten clones hold approximately 9% of a sample with 100,000 or so clones, 75% to 85% of them seen once. The sample comprised peripheral blood. The chain joins TRBV7-9 to TRBJ1-3, with 7 nucleotides matching TRBD1. This sequence was found in a woman aged 65 to 85 with acute or convalescent COVID-19. Here the CDR3 reads CASSLGGTAGNTIYF. The CDR3 nucleotides read TGTGCCAGCAGCTTAGGGGGGACAGCTGGAAACACCATATATTTT. Full variable domain (missing parts from reference TRBV7-9 and TRBJ1-3): DTGVSQNPRHKITKRGQNVTFRCDPISEHNRLYWYRQTLGQGPEFLTYFQNEAQLEKSRLLSDRFSAERPKGSFSTLEIQRTEQGDSAMYLCASSLGGTAGNTIYFGEGSWLTVV.